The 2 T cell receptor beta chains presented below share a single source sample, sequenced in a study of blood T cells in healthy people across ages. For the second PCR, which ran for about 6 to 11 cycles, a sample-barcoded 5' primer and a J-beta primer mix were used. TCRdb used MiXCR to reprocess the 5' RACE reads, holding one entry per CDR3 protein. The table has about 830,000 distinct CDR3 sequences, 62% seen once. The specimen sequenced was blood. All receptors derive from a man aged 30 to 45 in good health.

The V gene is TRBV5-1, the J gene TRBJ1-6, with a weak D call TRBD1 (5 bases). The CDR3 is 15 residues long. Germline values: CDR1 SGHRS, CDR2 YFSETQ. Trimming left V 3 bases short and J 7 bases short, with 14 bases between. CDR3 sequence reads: CASSSGGDGNSPLHF. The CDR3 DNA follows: TGCGCCAGCAGCTCTGGAGGGGACGGCAATTCACCCCTCCACTTT.

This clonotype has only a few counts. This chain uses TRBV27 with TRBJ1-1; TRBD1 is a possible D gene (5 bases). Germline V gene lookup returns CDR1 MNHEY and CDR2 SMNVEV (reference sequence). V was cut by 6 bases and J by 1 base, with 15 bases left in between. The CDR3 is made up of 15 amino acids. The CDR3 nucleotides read TGTGCCAGCAGGCCGATAACAAGGGGGAACACTGAAGCTTTCTTT. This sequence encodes CASRPITRGNTEAFF.